This T cell receptor beta chain appears in the sequencing data of a study of cytomegalovirus exposure and HLA in healthy donors. The study ran its PCR with 60 Vbeta and 13 Jbeta primers. Sequencing used immunoSEQ multiplex PCR; TCRdb keeps in-frame clones, though not all of them. The repertoire holds approximately 110,000 clones, with over 60% as singletons. Germline CDR1 is SNHLY and CDR2 is FYNNEI. V was clipped by 2 bases and J by 3 bases, with 4 bases between them. The CDR3 extends over 12 amino acids. Regarding the study as a whole: In a later analysis, parvovirus B19, influenza, CMV and Epstein-Barr virus appeared linked to several top co-occurrence clusters. Data from an earlier analysis indicated that most TCR beta V segments were productive either about 87% or about 30% of the time. Presence/absence analyses took donor sequencing depth as roughly uniform. Rare TCR sequences predominated, though certain public TCRs were found in many donors.

About this clone itself: Its specificity is not known.

This TCR was recovered from a man in his fifties or sixties in good health and CMV-seropositive. The chain combines TRBV2 with TRBJ1-2, with D unclear. The specimen sequenced was PBMCs. The CDR3 DNA sequence: TGTGCCAGCAGTGAAACAGACTATGGCTACACCTTC. Translating gives CASSETDYGYTF.